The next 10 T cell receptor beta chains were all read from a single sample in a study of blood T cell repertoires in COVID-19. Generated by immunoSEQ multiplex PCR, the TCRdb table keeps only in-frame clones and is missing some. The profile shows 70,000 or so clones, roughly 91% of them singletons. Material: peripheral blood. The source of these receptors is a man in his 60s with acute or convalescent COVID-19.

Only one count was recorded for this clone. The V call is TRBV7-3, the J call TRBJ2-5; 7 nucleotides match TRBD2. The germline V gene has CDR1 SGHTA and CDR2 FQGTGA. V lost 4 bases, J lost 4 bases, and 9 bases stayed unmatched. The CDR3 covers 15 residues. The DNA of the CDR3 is TGTGCCAGCAGCTCGTCGGGCCCGGGGGGAGAGACCCAGTACTTC. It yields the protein CASSSSGPGGETQYF. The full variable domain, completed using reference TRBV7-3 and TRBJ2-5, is GAGVSQTPSNKVTEKGKYVELRCDPISGHTALYWYRQSLGQGPEFLIYFQGTGAADDSGLPNDRFFAVRPEGSVSTLKIQRTERGDSAVYLCASSSSGPGGETQYFGPGTRLLVL.

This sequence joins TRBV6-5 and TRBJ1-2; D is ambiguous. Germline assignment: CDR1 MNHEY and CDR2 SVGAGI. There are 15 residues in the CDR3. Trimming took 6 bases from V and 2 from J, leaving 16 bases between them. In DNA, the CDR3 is TGTGCCAGCAGGTCGACATGGGCCGACAACTATGGCTACACCTTC. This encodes CASRSTWADNYGYTF.

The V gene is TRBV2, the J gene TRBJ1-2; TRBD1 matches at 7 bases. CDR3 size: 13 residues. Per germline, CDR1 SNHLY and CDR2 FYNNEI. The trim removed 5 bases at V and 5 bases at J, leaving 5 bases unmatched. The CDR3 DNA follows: TGTGCCAGCAGTCAAGACAGGGAGTATGGCTACACCTTC. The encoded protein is CASSQDREYGYTF.

The CDR3 spells CASSYLSGRKDHEQFF. The CDR3 DNA reads TGCGCCAGCAGCTACCTTAGCGGGAGAAAGGACCATGAGCAGTTCTTC. The J gene is TRBJ2-1, the V gene TRBV5-1, with 9 bases aligning to TRBD2. Per germline, CDR1 SGHRS and CDR2 YFSETQ. The trim removed 3 bases at V and 8 bases at J, leaving 12 bases unmatched. The CDR3 spans 16 residues. Full variable domain (rest looked up from reference TRBV5-1 and TRBJ2-1): KAGVTQTPRYLIKTRGQQVTLSCSPISGHRSVSWYQQTPGQGLQFLFEYFSETQRNKGNFPGRFSGRQFSNSRSEMNVSTLELGDSALYLCASSYLSGRKDHEQFFGPGTRLTVL.

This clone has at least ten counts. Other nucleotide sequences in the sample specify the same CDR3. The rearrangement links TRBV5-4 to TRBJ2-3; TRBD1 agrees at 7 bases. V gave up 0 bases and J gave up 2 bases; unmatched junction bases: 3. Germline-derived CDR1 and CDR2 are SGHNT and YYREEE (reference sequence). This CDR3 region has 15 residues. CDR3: CASSLDRGFTDTQYF. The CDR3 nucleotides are TGTGCCAGCAGCTTGGACAGGGGATTCACAGATACGCAGTATTTT. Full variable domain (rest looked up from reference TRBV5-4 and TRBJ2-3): ETGVTQSPTHLIKTRGQQVTLRCSSQSGHNTVSWYQQALGQGPQFIFQYYREEENGRGNFPPRFSGLQFPNYSSELNVNALELDDSALYLCASSLDRGFTDTQYFGPGTRLTVL.

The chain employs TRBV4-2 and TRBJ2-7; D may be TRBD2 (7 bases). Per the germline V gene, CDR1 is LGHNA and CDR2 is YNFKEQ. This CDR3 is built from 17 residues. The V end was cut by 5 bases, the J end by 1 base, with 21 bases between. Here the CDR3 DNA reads TGTGCCAGCAGCTATCTCTCCCCACAGGGAGGGTCCTACGAGCAGTACTTC. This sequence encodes CASSYLSPQGGSYEQYF.

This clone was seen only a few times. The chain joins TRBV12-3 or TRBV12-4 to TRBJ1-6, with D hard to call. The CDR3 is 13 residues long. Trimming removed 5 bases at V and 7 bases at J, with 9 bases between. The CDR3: CASSETRNSPLHF. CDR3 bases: TGTGCCAGCAGTGAGACTAGGAATTCACCCCTCCACTTT.

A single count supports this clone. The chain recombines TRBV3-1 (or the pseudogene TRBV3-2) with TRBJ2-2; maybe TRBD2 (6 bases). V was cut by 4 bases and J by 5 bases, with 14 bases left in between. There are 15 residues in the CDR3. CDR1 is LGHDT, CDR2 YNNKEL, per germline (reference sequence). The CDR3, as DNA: TGTGCCAGCAGCCGGGACTTCGGGGGAACCGGGGAGCTGTTTTTT. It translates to CASSRDFGGTGELFF.

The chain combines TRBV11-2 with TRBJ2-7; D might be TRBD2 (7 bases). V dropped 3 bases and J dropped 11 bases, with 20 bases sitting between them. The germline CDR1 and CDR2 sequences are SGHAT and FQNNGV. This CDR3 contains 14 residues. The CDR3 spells CASSLGGAKSREYF. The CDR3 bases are TGTGCCAGCAGCTTGGGGGGGGCTAAGTCAAGGGAGTACTTC.

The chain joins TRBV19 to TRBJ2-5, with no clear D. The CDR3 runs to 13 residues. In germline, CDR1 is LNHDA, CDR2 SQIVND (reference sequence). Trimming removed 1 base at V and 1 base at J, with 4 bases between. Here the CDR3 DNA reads TGTGCCAGTAGTATAGCTCGCCAAGAGACCCAGTACTTC. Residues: CASSIARQETQYF.